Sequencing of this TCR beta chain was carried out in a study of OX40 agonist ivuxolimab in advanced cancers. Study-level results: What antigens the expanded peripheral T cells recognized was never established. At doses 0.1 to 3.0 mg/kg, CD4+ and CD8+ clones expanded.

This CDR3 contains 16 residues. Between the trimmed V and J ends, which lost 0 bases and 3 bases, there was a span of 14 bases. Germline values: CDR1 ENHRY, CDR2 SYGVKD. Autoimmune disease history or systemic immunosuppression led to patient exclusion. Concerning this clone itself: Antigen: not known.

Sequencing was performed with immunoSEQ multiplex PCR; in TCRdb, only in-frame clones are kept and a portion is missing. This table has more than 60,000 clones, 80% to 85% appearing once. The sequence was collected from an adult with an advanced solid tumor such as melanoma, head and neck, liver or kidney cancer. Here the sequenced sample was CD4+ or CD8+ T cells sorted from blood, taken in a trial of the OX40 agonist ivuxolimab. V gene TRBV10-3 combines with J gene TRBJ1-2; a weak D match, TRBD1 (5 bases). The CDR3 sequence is CAISESTWGDDYGYTF. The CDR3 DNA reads TGTGCCATCAGTGAGTCGACGTGGGGGGATGACTATGGCTACACCTTC.